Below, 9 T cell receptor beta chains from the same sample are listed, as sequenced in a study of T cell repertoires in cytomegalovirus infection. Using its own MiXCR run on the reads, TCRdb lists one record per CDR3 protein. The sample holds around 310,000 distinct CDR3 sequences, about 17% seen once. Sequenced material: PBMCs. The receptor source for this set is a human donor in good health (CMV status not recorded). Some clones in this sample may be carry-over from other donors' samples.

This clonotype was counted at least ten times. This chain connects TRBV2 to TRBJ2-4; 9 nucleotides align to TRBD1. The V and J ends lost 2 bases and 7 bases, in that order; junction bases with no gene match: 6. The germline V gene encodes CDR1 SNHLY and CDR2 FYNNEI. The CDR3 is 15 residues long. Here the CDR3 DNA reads TGTGCCAGCAGTGAACGGGGACAGGGACGGAACATTCAGTACTTC. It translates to CASSERGQGRNIQYF.

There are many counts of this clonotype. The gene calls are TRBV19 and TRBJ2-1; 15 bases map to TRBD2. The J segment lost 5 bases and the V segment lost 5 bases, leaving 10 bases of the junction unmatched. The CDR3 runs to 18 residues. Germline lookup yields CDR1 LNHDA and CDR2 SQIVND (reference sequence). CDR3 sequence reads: CASSVGLAGGSTNNEQFF. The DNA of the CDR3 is TGTGCCAGTAGTGTGGGACTAGCGGGGGGCAGCACGAACAATGAGCAGTTCTTC.

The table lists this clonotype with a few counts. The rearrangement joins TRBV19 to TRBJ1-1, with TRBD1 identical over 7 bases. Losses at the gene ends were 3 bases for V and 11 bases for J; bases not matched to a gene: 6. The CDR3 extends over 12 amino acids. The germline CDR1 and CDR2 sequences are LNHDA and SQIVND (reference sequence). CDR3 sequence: CASSIRDREAFF. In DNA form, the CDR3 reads TGTGCCAGTAGTATCCGGGACAGAGAGGCTTTCTTT.

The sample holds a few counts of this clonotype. CDR3 loop: CASSENAGGIEQYF. The CDR3 region has the DNA TGTGCCAGCAGTGAAAATGCGGGGGGTATCGAGCAGTACTTC. The V gene is TRBV2, the J gene TRBJ2-7, with 8 bases identical to TRBD2. The germline V gene has CDR1 SNHLY and CDR2 FYNNEI. The CDR3 sequence is 14 residues long. The V segment lost 2 bases and the J segment 6 bases; nucleotides outside the gene matches: 6. Full variable domain (remainder filled in from reference TRBV2 and TRBJ2-7): EPEVTQTPSHQVTQMGQEVILRCVPISNHLYFYWYRQILGQKVEFLVSFYNNEISEKSEIFDDQFSVERPDGSNFTLKIRSTKLEDSAMYFCASSENAGGIEQYFGPGTRLTVT.

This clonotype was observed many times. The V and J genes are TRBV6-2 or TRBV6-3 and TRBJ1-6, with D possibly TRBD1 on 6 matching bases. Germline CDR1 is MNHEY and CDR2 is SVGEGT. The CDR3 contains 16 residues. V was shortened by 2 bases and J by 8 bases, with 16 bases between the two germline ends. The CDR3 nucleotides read TGTGCCAGCAGTTACAGTTTCAGGGGAGCTGATTCACCCCTCCACTTT. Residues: CASSYSFRGADSPLHF.

The CDR3 reads CAISETASGGNTIYF. The CDR3 nucleotides are TGTGCCATCAGTGAGACAGCGTCCGGGGGAAACACCATATATTTT. This chain links TRBV10-3 with TRBJ1-3; D is ambiguous. CDR3 size: 15 residues. V dropped 2 bases and J dropped 4 bases, with 12 bases sitting between them. The germline CDR1 and CDR2 sequences are ENHRY and SYGVKD.

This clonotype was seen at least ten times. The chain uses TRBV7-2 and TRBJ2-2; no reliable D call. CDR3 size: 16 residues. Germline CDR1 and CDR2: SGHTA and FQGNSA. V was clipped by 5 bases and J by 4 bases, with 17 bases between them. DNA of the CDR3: TGTGCCAGCAGCCCTAGGGCGATGGCAATCACCGGGGAGCTGTTTTTT. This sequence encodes CASSPRAMAITGELFF.

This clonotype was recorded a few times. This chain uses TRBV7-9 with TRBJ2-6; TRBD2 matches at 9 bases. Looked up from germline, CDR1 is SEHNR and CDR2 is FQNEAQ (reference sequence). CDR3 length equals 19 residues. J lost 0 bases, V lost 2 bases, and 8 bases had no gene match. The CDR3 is CASSLWLAGSGSGANVLTF. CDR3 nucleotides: TGTGCCAGCAGCTTATGGCTAGCGGGGTCTGGCTCTGGGGCCAACGTCCTGACTTTC.

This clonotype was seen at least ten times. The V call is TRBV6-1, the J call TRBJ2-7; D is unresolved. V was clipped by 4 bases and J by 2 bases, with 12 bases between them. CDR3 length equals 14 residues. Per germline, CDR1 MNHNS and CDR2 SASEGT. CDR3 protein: CASSVTDLTYEQYF. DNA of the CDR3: TGTGCCAGCAGTGTAACAGACCTAACCTACGAGCAGTACTTC.